This TCR beta chain was captured by sequencing in a study of T cell responses to AZD1222 COVID-19 vaccine. Findings of the study overall: Researchers report vaccine-associated CD4 TCRs spanning spike, with dominance at 160-218 and 743-854. Donors were largely white British and mainly female; clonal diversity was possibly underestimated.

As for this clone: Its antigen is currently unknown.

Profiled with immunoSEQ multiplex PCR; TCRdb holds only in-frame clones, not every one. The repertoire includes approximately 120,000 clones, approximately 80% of them detected once, and around 27% sits in the top ten. The germline V and J ends were trimmed by 3 bases and 2 bases, with 16 bases remaining between them. Germline V CDR1 and CDR2: GTSNPN, SVGIG (reference sequence). The CDR3 spans 15 residues. The rearrangement joins TRBV30 to TRBJ1-1; no reliable D call. This TCR derives from an adult who received the AZD1222 COVID-19 vaccine. Sequencing used peripheral blood, obtained 28 days after the second AZD1222 dose. The CDR3 bases are TGTGCCTGGAGGTCTCTGCGGACGGCAAACACTGAAGCTTTCTTT. As protein: CAWRSLRTANTEAFF.